This T cell receptor beta chain originates from a study of graft-versus-host responses after intestinal transplantation (dated by TCRdb to the early 2020s). For the wider study: Multivisceral, liver-intestinal, or isolated intestinal transplants were received by the recipients. Anti-thymocyte globulin induction was given to all recipients, followed by maintenance tacrolimus and steroids for approximately three years. Graft-versus-host and host-versus-graft alloreactive T cell clones were tracked in the graft, circulation and bone marrow after intestinal transplantation using bulk TCR-beta CDR3 sequencing. To identify alloreactive clones, pre-transplant mixed lymphocyte reaction products were sequenced and compared with unstimulated pre-transplant donor and recipient T cells. Of the approximately 25 intestinal transplant recipients enrolled in the cohort, one of whom was a retransplant, a few patients without pretransplant specimens were excluded. Donor T cell macrochimerism was defined as a peak of at least 4% donor T cells among recipient peripheral blood mononuclear cells. Instead of going to the commercial service, samples from three later patients were sequenced in-house on an Illumina MiSeq and processed with MiXCR. What the research found in general, with its limitations: GvH clones were found in recipient bone marrow, and some of the GvH clones appeared earlier in ileal mucosa or blood, which is consistent with an intestinal mucosal origin. Conclusions were limited by the relatively low number and heterogeneity of intestinal transplant patients. Early after transplant, peak levels of circulating GvH clones were associated with declines in HvG clones. Patients with donor T cell macrochimerism had high GvH to HvG T cell clonal ratios in their allografts.

Libraries were prepared through the immunoSEQ multiplex PCR assay. For most patients, genomic DNA was isolated with the Qiagen DNeasy Blood and Tissue Kit and shipped frozen to Adaptive Biotechnologies for TCR sequencing. For most patients, genomic DNA was subjected to high-throughput TCR-beta CDR3 sequencing by Adaptive Biotechnologies. Processing in the source paper ran as follows. Adaptive's ImmunoSEQ software supplied the TCR sequencing data for 18 patients, while MiXCR and VDJtools were used to process a few other patients. CD4 versus CD8 sorting errors were corrected by removing sequences found in both subsets at a frequency ratio below 5:1. CDR3 nucleotide sequences shared between donor and recipient were removed because their origin could not be assigned. Alloreactive clones required at least 2-fold expansion over unstimulated cells and minimum CFSE-low frequency of 0.002% (template counts) or 0.001% (read counts). A clone was considered mappable if detected in the sequenced pre-transplant spleen, lymph node, or MLR CFSE-low populations of the donor or recipient. The cumulative frequency of alloreactive clones was calculated as a percentage of all sequences, weighted by copy number. What TCRdb holds here is the immuneACCESS table cut down to in-frame rearrangements. Part of the clones is not present; checked against another copy, under half of the missing clones reflect an unresolved V gene, and the others are unexplained. V and J calls and clone size follow that table, whereas D and trimming were derived from the DNA. The sample table records tens of thousands of clones; more than 85% of these occur just once. The ten most abundant clones make up about 19% of the sample.

The sample's time point label is to be understood as: cells obtained before transplantation from donor or recipient. CD3+CD4+ and CD3+CD8+ populations were FACS-sorted from unstimulated pre-transplant donor and recipient cells taken from spleen or lymph nodes. Trimming takes 4 bases from V and 0 bases from J, and the germline ends sit 10 bases apart. The germline V gene encodes CDR1 SGHRS and CDR2 YFSETQ. The CDR3 sequence holds 14 residues, the cysteine and phenylalanine included. The only DNA kept is the CDR3, 42 bases in frame from the first base. Points on this clone: This clone's antigen is unknown. Within one base of it there is no much larger clone, and no base qualities were kept.

Sequenced here: unstimulated CD8+ T cells sorted from spleen or lymph node cells, sampled before transplant. The receptor was isolated from a human donor who was the organ donor for an intestinal transplant. Recombination joined TRBV5-1 with TRBJ2-5, and perhaps TRBD2 as D gene, on 5 matching bases. The DNA reads as follows: TGCGCCAGCAGCCCTACTAGGAACCAAGAGACCCAGTACTTC. This sequence encodes CASSPTRNQETQYF.